Below, 5 T cell receptor beta chains from the same sample are listed, as sequenced in a study of T cell changes during pregnancy in multiple sclerosis. Here immunoSEQ multiplex PCR was the method, and the copy in TCRdb shows in-frame clones only, minus some. The data show some 51,000 clones, with 90% to 95% seen just once and around 0.6% held by the top ten. The starting material was CD4+ T cells from peripheral blood mononuclear cells, obtained in the second trimester of pregnancy. Source of these receptors: a female donor with multiple sclerosis, enrolled in a pregnancy study.

This clone was recorded only once. The chain recombines TRBV9 with TRBJ2-3, with a weak D call TRBD2 (6 bases). Trimming stripped 4 bases from V and 0 bases from J, with 15 bases between. The germline gives CDR1 SGDLS, CDR2 YYNGEE. The CDR3 covers 16 residues. In DNA form, the CDR3 reads TGTGCCAGCAGCCCCCGGACTACCCCTAGCACAGATACGCAGTATTTT. The encoded protein is CASSPRTTPSTDTQYF. The full variable domain, its missing parts supplied by reference TRBV9 and TRBJ2-3, is DSGVTQTPKHLITATGQRVTLRCSPRSGDLSVYWYQQSLDQGLQFLIQYYNGEERAKGNILERFSAQQFPDLHSELNLSSLELGDSALYFCASSPRTTPSTDTQYFGPGTRLTVL.

This sequence joins TRBV27 and TRBJ1-2; D gene uncertain. The CDR3 length is 13 residues. Germline V CDR1 and CDR2: MNHEY, SMNVEV (reference sequence). Trimming left V 3 bases short and J 4 bases short, with 9 bases between. CDR3 sequence reads: CASSFALGYGYTF. DNA of the CDR3: TGTGCCAGCAGTTTTGCCCTCGGCTATGGCTACACCTTC.

V gene TRBV6-5 combines with J gene TRBJ1-3, with D unresolved. Germline V lookup: CDR1 MNHEY, CDR2 SVGAGI. This CDR3 comprises 12 residues. V dropped 7 bases and J dropped 4 bases, with 8 bases sitting between them. CDR3 residues: CASISGGNTIYF. CDR3 sequence (DNA): TGTGCCAGCATCTCGGGGGGAAACACCATATATTTT.

The J gene is TRBJ2-1, the V gene TRBV11-3; possible D gene TRBD2, 6 bases. Germline CDR1 and CDR2: SGHNT and YENEEA. V was shortened by 8 bases and J by 6 bases, with 17 bases between the two germline ends. The CDR3 sequence is 14 residues long. As DNA, the CDR3 is TGTGCCAGCTCGAGGGGCCGGGACTCCAATGAGCAGTTCTTC. This codes for CASSRGRDSNEQFF.

This chain uses TRBV9 with TRBJ1-2; possible D gene TRBD1, 5 bases. The CDR3 is 13 amino acids. Germline values: CDR1 SGDLS, CDR2 YYNGEE. Trimming took off 2 bases at V and 3 bases at J, with 8 bases between the two ends. The CDR3 region has the DNA TGTGCCAGCAGCGTTGCCAGGGACTATGGCTACACCTTC. Its translation: CASSVARDYGYTF.